This is a list of T cell receptor beta chains from one sample in a study of control samples from healthy donors and cancer patients. Assay: immunoSEQ multiplex PCR; the TCRdb copy retains only in-frame clones and omits some. Here the sample spans 100,000 to 150,000 clones, under 95% being singletons. The specimen was blood. These receptors all stem from a man between 18 and 29 years old in good health. CDR3s include the opening cysteine and the closing phenylalanine or tryptophan. The D gene is left open where the match is weak. Not all rows give a size; the values are once, few, many and, for expanded clones, a class.

CASSQGTETASSGNTIYF,TGCGCCAGCAGCCAAGGTACCGAGACAGCCAGCTCTGGAAACACCATATATTTT,-,TRBJ1-3,TRBV4-1,-
CASSQVLLYGATQYF,TGCGCCAGCAGCCAAGTGCTTCTATATGGGGCGACCCAGTACTTC,-,TRBJ2-5,TRBV4-1,once
CASGLVDRVEQPQHF,TGTGCTAGTGGTTTGGTAGACAGGGTGGAACAGCCCCAGCATTTT,TRBD1,TRBJ1-5,TRBV12-5,-
CAISERADGEKLFF,TGTGCCATCAGTGAGAGAGCCGATGGGGAAAAACTGTTTTTT,-,TRBJ1-4,TRBV10-3,-
CASSQPNPDSYGYTF,TGCGCCAGCAGCCAACCAAATCCCGACAGCTATGGCTACACCTTC,-,TRBJ1-2,TRBV4-1,-
CASSPSMGQDEQFF,TGTGCCAGCTCACCAAGTATGGGGCAGGATGAGCAGTTCTTC,-,TRBJ2-1,TRBV18,-
CASSQDSGVMSNQPQHF,TGTGCCAGCAGCCAAGATTCAGGGGTAATGAGCAATCAGCCCCAGCATTTT,-,TRBJ1-5,TRBV4-2,-
CASSLTGRVEKLFF,TGTGCCAGCAGCCTGACAGGAAGGGTCGAAAAACTGTTTTTT,-,TRBJ1-4,TRBV7-9,-
CASSYPDRNYGYTF,TGTGCCAGCAGTTACCCGGACAGGAACTATGGCTACACCTTC,TRBD1,TRBJ1-2,TRBV6-2/TRBV6-3,-
CASSIVAAGFTGELFF,TGTGCCAGTAGTATAGTAGCGGCAGGATTCACCGGGGAGCTGTTTTTT,-,TRBJ2-2,TRBV19,-
CASSAIQGFSHEQYF,TGTGCCAGCAGCGCGATACAGGGGTTTAGCCACGAGCAGTACTTC,TRBD1,TRBJ2-7,TRBV9,-
CASSVGPGADTEAFF,TGTGCCAGCAGCGTAGGCCCCGGGGCCGACACTGAAGCTTTCTTT,-,TRBJ1-1,TRBV9,-
CASSTLRETQYF,TGTGCCAGCAGTACCCTCCGGGAGACCCAGTACTTC,-,TRBJ2-5,TRBV12-3/TRBV12-4,-
CASSQGAGNEQFF,TGTGCCAGCAGCCAAGGTGCGGGGAATGAGCAGTTCTTC,-,TRBJ2-1,TRBV7-9,-
CASRSGGSQPQHF,TGCGCCAGCAGATCCGGTGGGAGTCAGCCCCAGCATTTT,-,TRBJ1-5,TRBV10-2,-
CASTYDSYEQYF,TGTGCCAGCACTTACGACTCCTACGAGCAGTACTTC,-,TRBJ2-7,TRBV6-6,-
CATSRELSRGGNSPLHF,TGTGCCACCAGCAGAGAACTCTCTAGGGGTGGTAATTCACCCCTCCACTTT,-,TRBJ1-6,TRBV15,-
CASTPASGANVLTF,TGTGCCAGCACCCCCGCCTCTGGGGCCAACGTCCTGACTTTC,-,TRBJ2-6,TRBV6-5,-
CASRDPERNEKLFF,TGTGCCAGCAGGGACCCCGAGCGTAATGAAAAACTGTTTTTT,-,TRBJ1-4,TRBV6-5,-
CASSIEGQLNTEAFF,TGTGCCAGTAGTATAGAGGGACAGCTGAACACTGAAGCTTTCTTT,TRBD1,TRBJ1-1,TRBV19,-
CASSPSGLSGNTIYF,TGTGCCAGCAGCCCATCGGGGCTCTCTGGAAACACCATATATTTT,-,TRBJ1-3,TRBV7-8,-
CASSELAGGSDTQYF,TGTGCCAGCAGTGAATTAGCGGGGGGGTCAGATACGCAGTATTTT,TRBD2,TRBJ2-3,TRBV6-4,-
CATSRDRLGPQHF,TGTGCCACCAGCAGAGATCGGCTTGGGCCCCAGCATTTT,-,TRBJ1-5,TRBV15,few
CASSESGGTQYF,TGTGCCAGCAGTGAATCGGGAGGGACCCAGTACTTC,TRBD2,TRBJ2-5,TRBV6-1,-
CASSSARQGVRTEAFF,TGTGCCAGCTCTTCCGCTCGACAGGGGGTTCGGACTGAAGCTTTCTTT,TRBD1,TRBJ1-1,TRBV18,once
CASSFYDSSGNTIYF,TGTGCCAGCAGCTTTTATGACAGCTCTGGAAACACCATATATTTT,-,TRBJ1-3,TRBV5-6,few
CASSLPGGSSGANVLTF,TGTGCCAGCAGCCTTCCCGGGGGGTCCTCTGGGGCCAACGTCCTGACTTTC,TRBD2,TRBJ2-6,TRBV5-4,-
CASSLSLWGRAMNTEAFF,TGCGCCAGCAGCTTGTCCCTTTGGGGCAGGGCCATGAACACTGAAGCTTTCTTT,-,TRBJ1-1,TRBV5-1,-
CASSGQTANTEAFF,TGTGCCAGTAGTGGACAGACAGCGAACACTGAAGCTTTCTTT,-,TRBJ1-1,TRBV19,once
CAWSVGGTTGELFF,TGTGCCTGGAGTGTAGGGGGTACCACCGGGGAGCTGTTTTTT,-,TRBJ2-2,TRBV30,-
CAWSGGNYGYTF,TGTGCCTGGTCAGGGGGGAACTATGGCTACACCTTC,TRBD1,TRBJ1-2,TRBV30,-
CASSLNWAAEAFF,TGTGCCAGCAGTTTGAATTGGGCCGCCGAGGCTTTCTTT,-,TRBJ1-1,TRBV27,-
CASSNLGATNEKLFF,TGTGCCAGCAGTAACCTAGGTGCAACTAATGAAAAACTGTTTTTT,-,TRBJ1-4,TRBV27,-
CAWSVWTASSGNTIYF,TGTGCCTGGAGTGTTTGGACGGCCAGCTCTGGAAACACCATATATTTT,-,TRBJ1-3,TRBV30,-
CAWSIVGTEAFF,TGTGCCTGGAGTATCGTAGGCACTGAAGCTTTCTTT,-,TRBJ1-1,TRBV30,once
CASSVEGRGATEAFF,TGTGCCAGCAGCGTAGAAGGGAGGGGTGCCACTGAAGCTTTCTTT,-,TRBJ1-1,TRBV9,-
CASSQAPGQGNSPLHF,TGCGCCAGCAGCCAAGCACCGGGACAGGGGAATTCACCCCTCCACTTT,TRBD1,TRBJ1-6,TRBV4-1,once
CASGLARGAGGRNEQFF,TGTGCTAGTGGTTTGGCTCGGGGAGCGGGGGGTCGGAATGAGCAGTTCTTC,TRBD2,TRBJ2-1,TRBV12-5,-
CASSPRSGGADNEQFF,TGTGCCAGCAGCCCCCGTAGCGGGGGGGCCGACAATGAGCAGTTCTTC,TRBD2,TRBJ2-1,TRBV7-6,-
CAISEGVKTQYF,TGTGCCATCAGTGAAGGGGTAAAGACCCAGTACTTC,-,TRBJ2-5,TRBV10-3,once
CASVGSRTGELFF,TGTGCCAGCGTCGGGTCTCGAACCGGGGAGCTGTTTTTT,-,TRBJ2-2,TRBV2,-
CAISAGTGIYEQYF,TGTGCCATCAGTGCCGGGACAGGGATCTACGAGCAGTACTTC,TRBD1,TRBJ2-7,TRBV10-3,-
CASSFERGRAGELFF,TGTGCCAGCAGCTTCGAGCGGGGGAGGGCCGGGGAGCTGTTTTTT,TRBD2,TRBJ2-2,TRBV7-9,-
CASSLTDLNYGYTF,TGTGCCAGCAGCTTAACAGACCTTAACTATGGCTACACCTTC,-,TRBJ1-2,TRBV7-2,-
CASTTGEYSNQPQHF,TGTGCCAGTACCACGGGCGAATATAGCAATCAGCCCCAGCATTTT,-,TRBJ1-5,TRBV19,few
CASGRVNTGELFF,TGTGCTAGTGGGAGGGTGAACACCGGGGAGCTGTTTTTT,-,TRBJ2-2,TRBV12-5,-
CASSADRGSGGELFF,TGCGCCAGCAGCGCCGACAGGGGATCCGGCGGGGAGCTGTTTTTT,TRBD1,TRBJ2-2,TRBV5-1,-
CASSQQVGGGGTDTQYF,TGTGCCAGCAGCCAACAAGTCGGCGGGGGAGGCACAGATACGCAGTATTTT,TRBD2,TRBJ2-3,TRBV3-1/TRBV3-2,-
CASSLPHRLAGTTGELFF,TGTGCCAGCAGTCTCCCCCACAGACTAGCGGGGACCACCGGGGAGCTGTTTTTT,TRBD2,TRBJ2-2,TRBV7-9,-
CASSSGSYNEQFF,TGTGCCAGCAGCTCCGGTTCCTACAATGAGCAGTTCTTC,-,TRBJ2-1,TRBV7-6,-
CASSSRPGQGYEQYF,TGTGCCAGCAGCTCCCGACCGGGACAGGGTTACGAGCAGTACTTC,TRBD1,TRBJ2-7,TRBV7-2,-
CASSARDRDWEGYTF,TGCGCCAGCAGCGCCCGGGACAGGGACTGGGAGGGCTACACCTTC,TRBD1,TRBJ1-2,TRBV5-1,-
CASSLEGLSGELFF,TGTGCCAGCAGCTTAGAAGGGCTTAGCGGGGAGCTGTTTTTT,-,TRBJ2-2,TRBV7-2,-
CASSSTAGANVLTF,TGTGCCAGCAGTTCGACAGCTGGGGCCAACGTCCTGACTTTC,-,TRBJ2-6,TRBV27,-